This T cell receptor (beta chain) was captured by sequencing in a study of T cells in Graves' hyperthyroidism and ophthalmopathy. Diagnoses were made from clinical symptoms, serum measures (thyroxine and TRAb), thyroid ultrasound and orbital computed tomography. Fresh peripheral blood, roughly 9.8 ml of it, supplied the PBMCs. Amplification of TCR beta CDR3 regions used RNA as the template. During a first-round RT-PCR of the TCR CDR3, the HTBI primer set was used. TCRdb processed the multiplex PCR reads anew with MiXCR; each CDR3 protein has one entry. The sample has fewer than 900,000 distinct CDR3 sequences, around 19% seen once; the top ten hold over 15%. This clonotype showed up just a few times. In germline, CDR1 is MNHEY, CDR2 SMNVEV (reference sequence). This CDR3 is 16 amino acids long. Deletions cut 8 bases from V and 0 bases from J, with 20 bases between.

The source material was blood. This clonotype was obtained from a woman in her forties or fifties with Graves' hyperthyroidism that later progressed to Graves' ophthalmopathy. The chain combines TRBV27 with TRBJ2-7, with D perhaps matching TRBD1 (5 bases). The CDR3 region has the DNA TGTGCCAGCGCCCTAGAAACAGGCCACCGCTCCTACGAGCAGTACTTC. Its translation: CASALETGHRSYEQYF.